This T cell receptor (beta chain) was sequenced during a study of T cells in Graves' hyperthyroidism and ophthalmopathy. General study findings and limits: The model anticipated ophthalmopathy a median approximately 6.6 months pre-onset.

RNA transcripts were the template for amplifying TCR beta CDR3 regions. With the HTBI primer set, the TCR CDR3 went through a first round of RT-PCR. Each CDR3 protein gets one entry after TCRdb re-called the multiplex PCR reads with MiXCR. The table records 250,000 to 300,000 distinct CDR3 sequences, about 15% of them present only once. The CDR3 covers 16 residues. The V and J ends lost 6 bases and 4 bases respectively, with 18 bases between them. From germline, CDR1 is MNHEY and CDR2 SMNVEV (reference sequence). This clonotype was seen repeatedly, ten times or more. The antigen remains unidentified. The TCR originated in a woman aged 40 to 55 with Graves' hyperthyroidism that later progressed to Graves' ophthalmopathy. The sample was blood. The chain carries TRBV27 and TRBJ1-4; no clear D. In nucleotides, the CDR3 is TGTGCCAGCAGCCGAGACTTGGACGGAATTAATGAAAAACTGTTTTTT. Translated: CASSRDLDGINEKLFF.